Listed below are T cell receptor beta chains from one sample, sequenced in a study of blood T cell repertoires in COVID-19. TCRdb's copy holds only in-frame clones and misses some; the assay was immunoSEQ multiplex PCR. The sample has about 280,000 clones, nearly 90% seen once. Input material: peripheral blood. The origin of the receptors is a man aged 18 to 30 with active or convalescent COVID-19. Both conserved end residues are part of each CDR3. The order of the fields is D gene, clone size, V gene, J gene, CDR3 protein, CDR3 DNA. The D gene is left open where the match is weak. Size tells how often a clone was seen (once, few, many) or the class of an expanded clone, and some rows leave it out.

-	-	TRBV27	TRBJ2-2	CASSRTADLLNTGELFF	TGTGCCAGCAGTAGGACAGCGGACCTCTTAAACACCGGGGAGCTGTTTTTT
TRBD1	-	TRBV12-5	TRBJ1-5	CASSQGDQPQHF	TGTGCTAGTTCTCAGGGGGACCAGCCCCAGCATTTT
-	-	TRBV6-5	TRBJ1-2	CASQTKGAANYGYTF	TGTGCCAGCCAAACCAAAGGGGCCGCTAACTATGGCTACACCTTC
-	-	TRBV18	TRBJ2-1	CASSPAGYNEQFF	TGTGCCAGCTCACCAGCGGGATACAATGAGCAGTTCTTC
TRBD1	once	TRBV19	TRBJ1-5	CASSSRDRGFNQPQHF	TGTGCCAGTAGTTCCCGGGACAGGGGATTCAATCAGCCCCAGCATTTT
TRBD2	once	TRBV7-2	TRBJ2-7	CASSSTSGGYEQYF	TGTGCCAGCAGCTCGACTAGCGGGGGTTACGAGCAGTACTTC
-	-	TRBV7-9	TRBJ1-1	CASSYGSEAFF	TGTGCCAGCAGCTACGGTTCTGAAGCTTTCTTT
-	-	TRBV3-1/TRBV3-2	TRBJ2-3	CASSYTISTDTQYF	TGTGCCAGCAGCTACACAATATCCACAGATACGCAGTATTTT
TRBD2	-	TRBV3-1/TRBV3-2	TRBJ2-1	CASRKLAGGSNEQFF	TGTGCCAGCAGGAAATTAGCGGGGGGTTCAAATGAGCAGTTCTTC
-	-	TRBV2	TRBJ2-5	CASSEANQGLETQYF	TGTGCCAGCAGTGAAGCGAATCAGGGGTTAGAGACCCAGTACTTC
-	-	TRBV29-1	TRBJ1-1	CSAVIQGVTEAFF	TGCAGCGCAGTCATCCAGGGTGTCACTGAAGCTTTCTTT
-	-	TRBV10-3	TRBJ2-5	CATTSNGGETQYF	TGTGCCACTACGTCCAACGGGGGAGAGACCCAGTACTTC
-	-	TRBV29-1	TRBJ1-2	CSVEGRGYGYTF	TGCAGCGTTGAGGGGCGGGGCTATGGCTACACCTTC
TRBD1	once	TRBV5-1	TRBJ2-2	CASKDRGLTNTGELFF	TGCGCCAGCAAGGACAGGGGCCTTACGAACACCGGGGAGCTGTTTTTT
TRBD1	-	TRBV11-2	TRBJ2-2	CASSPKTGLVGELFF	TGTGCCAGCAGCCCAAAGACAGGGTTGGTCGGGGAGCTGTTTTTT
TRBD2	-	TRBV9	TRBJ2-2	CASKLGDYKPGELFF	TGTGCCAGCAAACTTGGGGACTACAAACCCGGGGAGCTGTTTTTT
-	-	TRBV27	TRBJ1-5	CASSLYQGSNQPQHF	TGTGCCAGCAGTTTATACCAGGGAAGCAATCAGCCCCAGCATTTT
TRBD2	-	TRBV7-2	TRBJ2-1	CASSSRLAGGPPMVEQFF	TGTGCCAGCAGCTCCCGACTAGCGGGGGGCCCCCCGATGGTTGAGCAGTTCTTC
-	-	TRBV5-1	TRBJ2-3	CASSGGASTDTQYF	TGCGCCAGCAGTGGCGGGGCCTCCACAGATACGCAGTATTTT
TRBD2	-	TRBV6-5	TRBJ2-2	CASSYFSGGAAGELFF	TGTGCCAGCAGTTACTTTTCCGGGGGGGCCGCCGGGGAGCTGTTTTTT
-	-	TRBV5-4	TRBJ1-2	CASRVGTGGGYGYTF	TGTGCCAGCAGGGTCGGAACGGGGGGAGGCTATGGCTACACCTTC
-	-	TRBV7-9	TRBJ1-2	CASSLGGGRANYGYTF	TGTGCCAGCAGCTTAGGGGGCGGCAGAGCTAACTATGGCTACACCTTC
TRBD1	-	TRBV6-6	TRBJ1-3	CASSFTGAGNTIYF	TGTGCCAGCAGTTTTACAGGGGCTGGAAACACCATATATTTT
-	-	TRBV27	TRBJ2-7	CASSQGTSYEQYF	TGTGCCAGCAGTCAGGGGACCTCCTACGAGCAGTACTTC
-	-	TRBV9	TRBJ2-5	CASSANQETQYF	TGTGCCAGCAGCGCCAACCAAGAGACCCAGTACTTC
-	-	TRBV12-3/TRBV12-4	TRBJ2-5	CASSHGETQYF	TGTGCCAGCAGCCACGGGGAGACCCAGTACTTC
-	-	TRBV6-5	TRBJ1-1	CASRLDGVGNTEAFF	TGTGCCAGCAGGCTAGACGGGGTAGGGAACACTGAAGCTTTCTTT
-	-	TRBV19	TRBJ2-3	CATNLGGTDTQYF	TGTGCCACCAACCTCGGGGGCACAGATACGCAGTATTTT
TRBD2	-	TRBV19	TRBJ2-7	CASSISALAGALSYEQYF	TGTGCCAGTAGTATATCAGCTCTAGCGGGGGCCCTCTCCTACGAGCAGTACTTC
TRBD1	-	TRBV7-9	TRBJ2-7	CASSLERQGLKSYEQYF	TGTGCCAGCAGCTTAGAGCGACAGGGCCTCAAGTCCTACGAGCAGTACTTC
TRBD2	-	TRBV19	TRBJ2-7	CASSPPGGGRKSYEQYF	TGTGCCAGTAGTCCCCCGGGGGGGGGACGAAAGTCCTACGAGCAGTACTTC
-	-	TRBV2	TRBJ2-3	CASSEARGTDTQYF	TGTGCCAGCAGTGAAGCGAGGGGCACAGATACGCAGTATTTT
-	few	TRBV6-5	TRBJ2-3	CASSYRESSTDTQYF	TGTGCCAGCAGTTACAGGGAGTCTAGCACAGATACGCAGTATTTT
-	-	TRBV6-6	TRBJ2-7	CASSPPGQTRYEQYF	TGTGCCAGCAGCCCCCCCGGACAGACCCGCTACGAGCAGTACTTC
-	-	TRBV10-1	TRBJ1-5	CASSESWAQPQHF	TGCGCCAGCAGTGAGTCGTGGGCTCAGCCCCAGCATTTT
TRBD1	-	TRBV24-1	TRBJ1-5	CAIRDRNQPQHF	TGTGCCATTAGGGACAGAAATCAGCCCCAGCATTTT
TRBD1	-	TRBV10-3	TRBJ1-1	CAITVGQLNTEAFF	TGTGCCATCACCGTGGGACAGTTGAACACTGAAGCTTTCTTT
TRBD2	-	TRBV2	TRBJ2-5	CASSEALLAVSSGASTQYF	TGTGCCAGCAGTGAAGCTCTGCTCGCCGTTTCTAGCGGGGCCTCGACCCAGTACTTC
TRBD1	once	TRBV7-9	TRBJ2-7	CASSTGTGEFGEQYF	TGTGCCAGCAGCACCGGGACAGGGGAATTTGGCGAGCAGTACTTC
TRBD1	-	TRBV6-2/TRBV6-3	TRBJ1-5	CASTPGQAYNQPQHF	TGTGCCAGCACCCCGGGACAGGCCTACAATCAGCCCCAGCATTTT
-	-	TRBV7-9	TRBJ1-2	CASSSTVIYGYTF	TGTGCCAGCAGCTCGACAGTCATCTATGGCTACACCTTC
-	-	TRBV5-1	TRBJ1-4	CASSLGATNEKLFF	TGCGCCAGCAGCTTGGGAGCAACTAATGAAAAACTGTTTTTT
-	-	TRBV6-6	TRBJ2-3	CASYHRRGGGTDTQYF	TGTGCCAGCTACCATCGGCGGGGCGGGGGCACAGATACGCAGTATTTT
TRBD1	few	TRBV27	TRBJ1-6	CASSLGQGVSYNSPLHF	TGTGCCAGCAGCTTGGGACAGGGGGTCTCCTATAATTCACCCCTCCACTTT
-	once	TRBV2	TRBJ2-7	CAVLVLSYEQYF	TGTGCCGTACTGGTCCTCTCCTACGAGCAGTACTTC